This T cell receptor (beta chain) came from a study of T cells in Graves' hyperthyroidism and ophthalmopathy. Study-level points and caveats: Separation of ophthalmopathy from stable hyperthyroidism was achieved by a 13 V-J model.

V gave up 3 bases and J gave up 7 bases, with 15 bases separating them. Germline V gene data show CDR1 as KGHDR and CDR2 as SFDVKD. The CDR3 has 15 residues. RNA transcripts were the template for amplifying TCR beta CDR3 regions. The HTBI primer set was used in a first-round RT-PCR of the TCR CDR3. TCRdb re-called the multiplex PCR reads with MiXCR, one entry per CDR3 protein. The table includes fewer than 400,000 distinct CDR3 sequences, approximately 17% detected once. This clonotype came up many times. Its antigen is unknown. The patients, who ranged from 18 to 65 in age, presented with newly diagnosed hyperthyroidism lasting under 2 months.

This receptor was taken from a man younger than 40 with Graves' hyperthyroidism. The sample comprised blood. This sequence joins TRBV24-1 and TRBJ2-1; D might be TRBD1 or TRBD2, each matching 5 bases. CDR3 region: CATSDLNSRGNEQFF. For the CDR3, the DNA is TGTGCCACCAGTGATCTCAACTCGAGGGGTAATGAGCAGTTCTTC.